Following are 11 T cell receptor beta chains from one sample sequenced in a study of molecular identifiers for immune sequencing clone quantification. TCRdb reprocessed the PCR reads with MiXCR, giving one entry per CDR3 protein. The sample lists hundreds of thousands of distinct CDR3 sequences; about 25% were seen once. Sequences were obtained from naive CD8+ T cells from blood, with Jurkat cell RNA spiked in. Subset defined: FACS-sorted CD8+CD4-CCR7+CD45RA+ naive T cells. The source of these receptors is a human donor in good health. Some libraries in this study had Jurkat cell RNA spiked in.

Remarks on this clonotype: Given a much more abundant clone one base away, this may be a read error. The chain recombines TRBV19 with TRBJ1-1; D perhaps matches TRBD1 (6 bases). The CDR3 has 14 amino acids. The germline CDR1 and CDR2 sequences are LNHDA and SQIVND (reference sequence). The CDR3 DNA sequence: TGTGCCAGTGGTATTGGGGGCTTGAACACTGAAGCTTTCTTT. Translation gives CASGIGGLNTEAFF.

This clonotype has more than one count but fewer than ten. The rearrangement joins TRBV7-9 to TRBJ2-7; D unresolved. Germline CDR1 reads SEHNR; CDR2 reads FQNEAQ (reference sequence). The length of the CDR3 is 14 residues. Trimming took off 5 bases at V and 5 bases at J, with 16 bases between the two ends. As DNA, the CDR3 is TGTGCCAGCAGCATCGTTTTATCGGTCGACGAGCAGTACTTC. This gives the protein CASSIVLSVDEQYF.

In this sample, this clonotype turned up many times. This chain links TRBV7-9 with TRBJ1-4; weak D call: TRBD1 (5 bases). The CDR3 consists of 17 residues. Trimming stripped 1 base from V and 2 bases from J, with 14 bases between. The V gene's germline CDR1 is SEHNR and CDR2 FQNEAQ (reference sequence). CDR3 DNA sequence: TGTGCCAGCAGCTTAGTCCCCACGACAGACACTAATGAAAAACTGTTTTTT. Its protein is CASSLVPTTDTNEKLFF.

J is TRBJ2-1 and V is TRBV5-1; TRBD2 might be the D (6 bases). The germline gives CDR1 SGHRS, CDR2 YFSETQ. This CDR3 comprises 17 residues. With 0 bases removed from V and 4 bases from J, the gap between germline ends came to 17 bases. The CDR3 nucleotides are TGCGCCAGCAGCTTGGCCACTAGCTGGGGTAGTTACAATGAGCAGTTCTTC. Translating gives CASSLATSWGSYNEQFF.

This clonotype was detected ten times or more. An end of the junction differs from the germline gene, which may be a read error. The chain couples TRBV4-3 to TRBJ1-1, with 9 bases fitting TRBD1. CDR3 length: 13 amino acids. The germline V gene encodes CDR1 LGHNA and CDR2 YSLEER. DNA for the CDR3: TGTGCTAGCAGCCCGACAGGGGGAACTGAAGCTTTCTTT. Its protein product is CASSPTGGTEAFF.

This clonotype occurred many times. This chain connects TRBV6-5 to TRBJ2-2, with D unclear. CDR1 and CDR2 from the germline V gene are MNHEY and SVGAGI. The length of the CDR3 is 12 residues. V was cut by 5 bases and J by 6 bases, with 7 bases left in between. The CDR3 DNA follows: TGTGCCAGCAGTGGGTCCTCCGGGGAGCTGTTTTTT. Translating gives CASSGSSGELFF.

Worth noting for this clonotype: Germline and junction disagree at one end, which may indicate a read error. The rearrangement joins TRBV5-6 to TRBJ2-5; D may be TRBD1 (5 bases). This CDR3 is 14 amino acids long. Per germline, CDR1 SGHDT and CDR2 YYEEEE. CDR3 protein: CASNLKTDGLPQYF. As DNA, the CDR3 is TGTGCCAGCAACTTGAAGACAGACGGGTTGCCCCAGTACTTC.

This clonotype showed up many times. The V gene is TRBV7-9, the J gene TRBJ2-3, with 14 bases matching TRBD2. Losses at the gene ends were 5 bases for V and 2 bases for J; bases not matched to a gene: 18. Germline lookup yields CDR1 SEHNR and CDR2 FQNEAQ (reference sequence). The CDR3 runs 21 residues. The DNA of the CDR3 is TGTGCCAGCAGCCCCACCTTGACTAGCGGGAGGGCCGTGGGAACCACAGATACGCAGTATTTT. The encoded protein is CASSPTLTSGRAVGTTDTQYF. Filled out from reference TRBV7-9 and TRBJ2-3, the complete variable domain reads DTGVSQNPRHKITKRGQNVTFRCDPISEHNRLYWYRQTLGQGPEFLTYFQNEAQLEKSRLLSDRFSAERPKGSFSTLEIQRTEQGDSAMYLCASSPTLTSGRAVGTTDTQYFGPGTRLTVL.

This clonotype was recorded many times. The V gene is TRBV5-8, the J gene TRBJ2-1, with D perhaps matching TRBD2 (5 bases). Germline V lookup: CDR1 SGHTS, CDR2 YDEGEE. The CDR3 has 17 residues. The V and J ends lost 6 bases and 5 bases respectively, with 24 bases between them. The CDR3 nucleotides are TGTGCCAGCATCCCTCCCCGAGTGGCTAGCACTAACAATGAGCAGTTCTTC. This sequence encodes CASIPPRVASTNNEQFF.

This clonotype has a count of ten or more. The chain joins TRBV4-3 to TRBJ2-3; D ambiguous. V was pared by 0 bases and J by 2 bases, with 9 bases between. Germline CDR1 LGHNA, CDR2 YSLEER. The CDR3 covers 15 residues. CDR3 sequence: CASSQDLYFTDTQYF. CDR3 in DNA: TGCGCCAGCAGCCAAGATCTATACTTCACAGATACGCAGTATTTT.

At least ten counts were recorded for this clonotype. The rearrangement links TRBV20-1 to TRBJ2-3; TRBD2 might be the D (5 bases). Trimming left V 0 bases short and J 2 bases short, with 9 bases between. The CDR3 sequence is 14 residues long. Germline lookup yields CDR1 DFQATT and CDR2 SNEGSKA (reference sequence). CDR3 loop: CSARDMLATDTQYF. DNA for the CDR3: TGCAGTGCTAGAGATATGCTAGCCACAGATACGCAGTATTTT.